Below are 5 T cell receptor beta chains sequenced from a single sample in a study of cytomegalovirus exposure and HLA in healthy donors. The PCR used 60 Vbeta and 13 Jbeta primers. Some clones are missing from TCRdb's copy, which holds only in-frame ones; the method was immunoSEQ multiplex PCR. The top ten hold 7.1% of the sample, which has 150,000 to 200,000 clones, 65% to 85% seen once. The sequencing input was PBMCs. The source is a man in his forties in good health and CMV-seropositive.

V is TRBV5-6 and J is TRBJ1-1; tentatively, D is TRBD1 (5 bases). The V end lost 3 bases, the J end lost 4 bases, and 19 bases lay between the germline ends. The CDR3 has 16 amino acids. Germline CDR1 is SGHDT and CDR2 is YYEEEE. This chain's CDR3 is CASSSPGLQRGTEAFF. Here the CDR3 DNA reads TGTGCCAGCAGCTCTCCGGGACTCCAGAGGGGCACTGAAGCTTTCTTT.

The chain couples TRBV6-1 to TRBJ2-1, with 7 nucleotides matching TRBD1. CDR3 length equals 14 residues. With 1 base clipped from V and 7 bases from J, the junction kept 4 bases outside the gene matches. Per the germline V gene, CDR1 is MNHNS and CDR2 is SASEGT. CDR3 protein: CASSEGRGLNEQFF. CDR3 bases: TGTGCCAGCAGTGAAGGTAGGGGGCTTAATGAGCAGTTCTTC.

The J gene is TRBJ2-3, the V gene TRBV6-5, with TRBD2 as a possible D gene (5 bases). CDR3 length: 15 amino acids. The V end was cut by 6 bases, the J end by 0 bases, with 13 bases between. CDR1 is MNHEY and CDR2 is SVGAGI in the germline V gene. This CDR3 reads CASSPGFASTDTQYF. The CDR3 DNA is TGTGCCAGCAGCCCGGGATTCGCTAGCACAGATACGCAGTATTTT.

The rearrangement uses TRBV7-2 and TRBJ1-1; D is unclear. The CDR3 has 12 amino acids. Germline V CDR1 and CDR2: SGHTA, FQGNSA. Trimming pared 7 bases from V and 1 base from J, leaving 7 bases between. DNA for the CDR3: TGTGCCAGCATCCATTCGAACACTGAAGCTTTCTTT. Protein: CASIHSNTEAFF.

The V gene is TRBV6-1, the J gene TRBJ2-5; D unclear. V was pared by 3 bases and J by 6 bases, with 8 bases between. The germline CDR1 and CDR2 sequences are MNHNS and SASEGT. The CDR3 has 12 amino acids. In DNA, the CDR3 is TGTGCCAGCAGTGAGTGGGCGCAGACCCAGTACTTC. Protein product: CASSEWAQTQYF.